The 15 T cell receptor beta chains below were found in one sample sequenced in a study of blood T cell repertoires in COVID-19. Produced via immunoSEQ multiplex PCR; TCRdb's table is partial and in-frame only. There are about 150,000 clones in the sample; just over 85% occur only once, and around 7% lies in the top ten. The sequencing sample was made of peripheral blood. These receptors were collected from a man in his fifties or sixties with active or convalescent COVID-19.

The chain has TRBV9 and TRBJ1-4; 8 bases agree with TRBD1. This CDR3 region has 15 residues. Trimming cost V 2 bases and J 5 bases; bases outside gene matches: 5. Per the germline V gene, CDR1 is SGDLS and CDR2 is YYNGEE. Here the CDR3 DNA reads TGTGCCAGCAGCGTGCTGGACAGGGAGAATGAAAAACTGTTTTTT. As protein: CASSVLDRENEKLFF. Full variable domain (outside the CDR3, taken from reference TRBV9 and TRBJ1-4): DSGVTQTPKHLITATGQRVTLRCSPRSGDLSVYWYQQSLDQGLQFLIQYYNGEERAKGNILERFSAQQFPDLHSELNLSSLELGDSALYFCASSVLDRENEKLFFGSGTQLSVL.

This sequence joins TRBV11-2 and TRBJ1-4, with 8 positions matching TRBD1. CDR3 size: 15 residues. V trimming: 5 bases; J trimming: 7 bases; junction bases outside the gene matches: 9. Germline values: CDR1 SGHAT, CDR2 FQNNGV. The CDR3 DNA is TGTGCCAGCAGCCAGAACAGGGGGGTTGGTGAAAAACTGTTTTTT. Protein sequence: CASSQNRGVGEKLFF.

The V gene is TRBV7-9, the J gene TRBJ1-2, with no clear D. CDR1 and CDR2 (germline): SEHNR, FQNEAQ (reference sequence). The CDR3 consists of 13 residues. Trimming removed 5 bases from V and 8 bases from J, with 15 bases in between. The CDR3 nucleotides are TGTGCCAGCAGCATGACTTTAGGAGGAGGCTACACCTTC. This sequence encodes CASSMTLGGGYTF. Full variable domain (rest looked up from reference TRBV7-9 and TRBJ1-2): DTGVSQNPRHKITKRGQNVTFRCDPISEHNRLYWYRQTLGQGPEFLTYFQNEAQLEKSRLLSDRFSAERPKGSFSTLEIQRTEQGDSAMYLCASSMTLGGGYTFGSGTRLTVV.

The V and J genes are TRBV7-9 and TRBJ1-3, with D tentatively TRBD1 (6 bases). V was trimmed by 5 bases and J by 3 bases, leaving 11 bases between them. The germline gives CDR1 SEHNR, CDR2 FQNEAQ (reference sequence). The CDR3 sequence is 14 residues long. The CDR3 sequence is CASSKRTVGNTIYF. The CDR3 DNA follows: TGTGCCAGCAGCAAGCGGACAGTTGGAAACACCATATATTTT.

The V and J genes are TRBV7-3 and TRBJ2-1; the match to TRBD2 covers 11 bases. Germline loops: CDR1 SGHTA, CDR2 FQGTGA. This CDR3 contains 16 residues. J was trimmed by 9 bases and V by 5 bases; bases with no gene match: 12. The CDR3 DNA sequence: TGTGCCAGCAGCCCCCGAGTTAGCGGGGGGGCGGGTGAGCAGTTCTTC. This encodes CASSPRVSGGAGEQFF.

In DNA form, the CDR3 reads TGTGCCAGCAACCCCCGGGGGGAGAACACCGGGGAGCTGTTTTTT. Protein sequence: CASNPRGENTGELFF. This sequence joins TRBV9 and TRBJ2-2; TRBD2 agrees at 7 bases. The CDR3 runs 15 residues. CDR1 and CDR2 from the germline V gene are SGDLS and YYNGEE. The trim removed 6 bases at V and 1 base at J, leaving 6 bases unmatched.

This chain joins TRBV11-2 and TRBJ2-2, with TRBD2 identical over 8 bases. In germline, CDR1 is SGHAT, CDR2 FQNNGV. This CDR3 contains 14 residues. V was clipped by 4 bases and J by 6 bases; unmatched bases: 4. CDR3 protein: CASSSAGAAGELFF. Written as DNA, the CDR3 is TGTGCCAGCAGCTCAGCGGGAGCGGCCGGGGAGCTGTTTTTT.

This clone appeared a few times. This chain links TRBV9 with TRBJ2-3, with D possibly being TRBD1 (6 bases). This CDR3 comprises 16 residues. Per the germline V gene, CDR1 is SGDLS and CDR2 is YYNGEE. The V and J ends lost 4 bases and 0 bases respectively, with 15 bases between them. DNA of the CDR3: TGTGCCAGCAGCCTCTCCTCGGGACAAAGCACAGATACGCAGTATTTT. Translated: CASSLSSGQSTDTQYF.

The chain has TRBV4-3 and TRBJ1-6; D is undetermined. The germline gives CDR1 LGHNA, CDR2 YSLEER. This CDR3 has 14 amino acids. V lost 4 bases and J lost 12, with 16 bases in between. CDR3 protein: CASSLGLPGGPLHF. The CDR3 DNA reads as TGCGCCAGCAGCCTCGGTTTGCCAGGTGGACCCCTCCACTTT.

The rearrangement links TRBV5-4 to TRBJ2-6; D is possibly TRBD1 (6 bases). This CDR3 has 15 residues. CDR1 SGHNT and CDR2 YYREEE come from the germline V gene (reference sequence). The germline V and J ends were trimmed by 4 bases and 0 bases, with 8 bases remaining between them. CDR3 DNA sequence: TGTGCCAGCAGCGTGGACAGCTCTGGGGCCAACGTCCTGACTTTC. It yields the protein CASSVDSSGANVLTF.

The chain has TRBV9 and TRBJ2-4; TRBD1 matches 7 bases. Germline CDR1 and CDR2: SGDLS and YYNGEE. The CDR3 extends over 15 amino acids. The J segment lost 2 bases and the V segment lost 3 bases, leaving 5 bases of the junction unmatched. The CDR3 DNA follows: TGTGCCAGCAGCGCATCGGGACAGACCAAAAACATTCAGTACTTC. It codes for CASSASGQTKNIQYF.

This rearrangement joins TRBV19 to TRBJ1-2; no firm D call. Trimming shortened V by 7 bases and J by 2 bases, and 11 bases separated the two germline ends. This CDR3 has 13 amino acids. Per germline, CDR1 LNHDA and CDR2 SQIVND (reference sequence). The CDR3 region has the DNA TGTGCCAGTAACAGAGAGGGAAACTATGGCTACACCTTC. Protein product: CASNREGNYGYTF. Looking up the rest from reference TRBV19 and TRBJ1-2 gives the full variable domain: DGGITQSPKYLFRKEGQNVTLSCEQNLNHDAMYWYRQDPGQGLRLIYYSQIVNDFQKGDIAEGYSVSREKKESFPLTVTSAQKNPTAFYLCASNREGNYGYTFGSGTRLTVV.

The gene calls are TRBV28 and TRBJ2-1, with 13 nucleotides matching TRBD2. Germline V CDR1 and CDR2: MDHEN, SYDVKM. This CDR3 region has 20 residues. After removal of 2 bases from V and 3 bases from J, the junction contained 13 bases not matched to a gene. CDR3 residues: CASSLILAGGTRGYYNEQFF. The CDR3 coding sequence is TGTGCCAGCAGTTTAATACTAGCGGGAGGGACAAGAGGATACTACAATGAGCAGTTCTTC.

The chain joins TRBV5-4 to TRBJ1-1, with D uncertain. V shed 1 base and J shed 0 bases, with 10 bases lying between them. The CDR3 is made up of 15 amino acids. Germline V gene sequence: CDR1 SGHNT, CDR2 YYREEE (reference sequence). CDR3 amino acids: CASSLLAGVNTEAFF. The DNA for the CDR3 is TGTGCCAGCAGCTTGTTAGCCGGGGTGAACACTGAAGCTTTCTTT.

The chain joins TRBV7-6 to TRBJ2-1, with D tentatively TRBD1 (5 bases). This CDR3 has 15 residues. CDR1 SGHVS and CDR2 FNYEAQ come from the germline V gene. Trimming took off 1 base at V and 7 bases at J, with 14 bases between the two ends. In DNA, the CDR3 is TGTGCCAGCAGCTTAGTTGAGCGACCAGGGAATGAGCAGTTCTTC. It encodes CASSLVERPGNEQFF. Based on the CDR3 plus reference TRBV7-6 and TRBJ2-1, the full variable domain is GAGVSQSPRYKVTKRGQDVALRCDPISGHVSLYWYRQALGQGPEFLTYFNYEAQQDKSGLPNDRFSAERPEGSISTLTIQRTEQRDSAMYRCASSLVERPGNEQFFGPGTRLTVL.